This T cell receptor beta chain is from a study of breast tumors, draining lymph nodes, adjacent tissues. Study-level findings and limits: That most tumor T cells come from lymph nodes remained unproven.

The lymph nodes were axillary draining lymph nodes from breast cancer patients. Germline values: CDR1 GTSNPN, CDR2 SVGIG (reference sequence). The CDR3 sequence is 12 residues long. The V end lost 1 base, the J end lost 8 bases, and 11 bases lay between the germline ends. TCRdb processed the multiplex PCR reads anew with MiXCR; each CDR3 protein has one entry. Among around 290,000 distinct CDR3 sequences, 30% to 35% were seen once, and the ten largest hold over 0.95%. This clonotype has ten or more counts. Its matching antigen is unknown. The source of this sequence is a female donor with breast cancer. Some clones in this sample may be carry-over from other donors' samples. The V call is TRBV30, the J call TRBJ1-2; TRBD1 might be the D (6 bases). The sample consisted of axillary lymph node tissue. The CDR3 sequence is CAWSAGGPGYTF. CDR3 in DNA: TGTGCCTGGAGTGCTGGGGGGCCAGGCTACACCTTC.